A single sample gave rise to the 27 T cell receptor beta chains below, sequenced in a study of cytomegalovirus exposure and HLA in healthy donors. The PCR contained 60 Vbeta and 13 Jbeta primers. Method: immunoSEQ multiplex PCR; TCRdb's copy keeps in-frame clones and lacks some. The sample consists of hundreds of thousands of clones, over 70% of them appearing once. What was sequenced was PBMCs. The receptors come from a woman aged 55-75 years in good health and CMV-seropositive.

The chain uses TRBV9 and TRBJ1-1; no firm D call. V was shortened by 0 bases and J by 11 bases, with 17 bases between the two germline ends. The CDR3 has 14 amino acids. CDR1 and CDR2 (germline): SGDLS, YYNGEE. The CDR3 is CASSVAPRSDEAFF. DNA of the CDR3: TGTGCCAGCAGCGTAGCCCCCCGTTCTGATGAGGCTTTCTTT.

The CDR3, as DNA: TGTGCCAGCAGTTACTCTCCAGGGGGCGCAGACTATGGCTACACCTTC. As protein: CASSYSPGGADYGYTF. The V call is TRBV6-5, the J call TRBJ1-2; 8 positions agree with TRBD1. The germline CDR1 and CDR2 sequences are MNHEY and SVGAGI. Trimming cost V 0 bases and J 3 bases; bases outside gene matches: 6. CDR3 size: 16 residues.

The chain recombines TRBV30 with TRBJ1-5; 7 nucleotides match TRBD1. J gave up 1 base and V 2 bases, and 8 bases lay outside the gene matches. The CDR3 loop spans 16 amino acids. Per germline, CDR1 GTSNPN and CDR2 SVGIG (reference sequence). DNA for the CDR3: TGTGCCTGGAGTCCCACAGGGGCGGGCAGCAATCAGCCCCAGCATTTT. Translation gives CAWSPTGAGSNQPQHF.

This clone has only one observation. The chain employs TRBV28 and TRBJ1-1; a weak D match, TRBD1 (5 bases). CDR1 MDHEN and CDR2 SYDVKM come from the germline V gene. The CDR3 covers 13 residues. V was cut by 8 bases and J by 3 bases, with 13 bases left in between. The CDR3 DNA follows: TGTGCCAGCCTCGCCGGGGGGGACACTGAAGCTTTCTTT. It is translated as CASLAGGDTEAFF.

This clone was observed a few times. The chain employs TRBV5-1 and TRBJ2-1, with D possibly matching TRBD1 (7 bases). CDR3 length: 15 amino acids. Germline V lookup: CDR1 SGHRS, CDR2 YFSETQ. The V end lost 7 bases, the J end lost 0 bases, and 14 bases lay between the germline ends. The CDR3 is CASLEGASSYNEQFF. The CDR3 bases are TGCGCCAGCCTGGAGGGGGCCAGCTCCTACAATGAGCAGTTCTTC.

The chain joins TRBV6-5 to TRBJ1-1; D is uncertain. V lost 0 bases and J 3 bases, leaving 14 bases between the germline ends. Germline V gene lookup returns CDR1 MNHEY and CDR2 SVGAGI. The CDR3 loop spans 16 amino acids. In DNA, the CDR3 is TGTGCCAGCAGTTACTCCCAGGCGGGCGTATACACTGAAGCTTTCTTT. Translated: CASSYSQAGVYTEAFF.

The chain joins TRBV5-4 to TRBJ2-7, with 9 bases identical to TRBD2. CDR1 is SGHNT and CDR2 is YYREEE in the germline V gene (reference sequence). The CDR3 contains 18 residues. V trimming: 4 bases; J trimming: 2 bases; junction bases outside the gene matches: 16. The chain's CDR3 is CASSTPQGVAGAAYEQYF. Here the CDR3 DNA reads TGTGCCAGCAGCACGCCCCAGGGCGTAGCGGGGGCCGCCTACGAGCAGTACTTC.

This clone was seen more than once but under ten times. The genes are TRBV5-4 and TRBJ2-7, with 7 bases lining up with TRBD2. The ends lost 5 bases at V and 3 bases at J; junction bases unmatched: 8. Germline V CDR1 and CDR2: SGHNT, YYREEE (reference sequence). The CDR3 loop spans 14 amino acids. The CDR3 loop reads CASSKGLADYEQYF. The CDR3 DNA is TGTGCCAGCAGTAAGGGGCTAGCGGACTACGAGCAGTACTTC.

The rearrangement joins TRBV7-9 to TRBJ2-1; 12 nucleotides match TRBD2. The CDR3 covers 15 residues. Germline V lookup: CDR1 SEHNR, CDR2 FQNEAQ (reference sequence). The V segment lost 3 bases and the J segment 7 bases; nucleotides outside the gene matches: 4. The CDR3 DNA reads TGTGCCAGCAGCTTGGGGACTAGCGGGCAGAATGAGCAGTTCTTC. This sequence encodes CASSLGTSGQNEQFF.

V and J are TRBV30 and TRBJ1-1; D not resolved. V was trimmed by 0 bases and J by 10 bases, leaving 9 bases between them. CDR3 length: 11 residues. Germline CDR1 GTSNPN, CDR2 SVGIG (reference sequence). CDR3 sequence reads: CAWSVGSGAFF. Here the CDR3 DNA reads TGTGCCTGGAGTGTAGGTAGCGGAGCTTTCTTT.

This clone was observed a handful of times. The chain links TRBV7-9 to TRBJ2-7; D is unclear. Germline V lookup: CDR1 SEHNR, CDR2 FQNEAQ (reference sequence). The CDR3 covers 13 residues. V gave up 1 base and J gave up 2 bases, with 6 bases separating them. Written as DNA, the CDR3 is TGTGCCAGCAGCTTAGGCGCCACCTACGAGCAGTACTTC. It codes for CASSLGATYEQYF.

This clone showed up just a few times. The genes are TRBV6-1 and TRBJ2-2, with a possible D match to TRBD2 (7 bases). Trimming removed 1 base at V and 7 bases at J, with 13 bases between. Germline V gives CDR1 MNHNS, CDR2 SASEGT. The CDR3 covers 15 residues. CDR3 DNA: TGTGCCAGCAGTGAAGTAGGGGGGGCGGTCGGGGAGCTGTTTTTT. Protein: CASSEVGGAVGELFF.

The V call is TRBV5-4, the J call TRBJ2-7; D perhaps matches TRBD1 (6 bases). This CDR3 comprises 16 residues. The germline V gene has CDR1 SGHNT and CDR2 YYREEE (reference sequence). V was clipped by 2 bases and J by 2 bases, with 17 bases between them. For the CDR3, the DNA is TGTGCCAGCAGCTTTGTTACCGGGACAAACACCTACGAGCAGTACTTC. Its translation: CASSFVTGTNTYEQYF. The variable domain in full, with the rest retrieved from reference TRBV5-4 and TRBJ2-7, is ETGVTQSPTHLIKTRGQQVTLRCSSQSGHNTVSWYQQALGQGPQFIFQYYREEENGRGNFPPRFSGLQFPNYSSELNVNALELDDSALYLCASSFVTGTNTYEQYFGPGTRLTVT.

This rearrangement joins TRBV7-9 to TRBJ2-2; D is possibly TRBD2 (5 bases). CDR1 and CDR2 (germline): SEHNR, FQNEAQ (reference sequence). This CDR3 is 15 amino acids long. V was cut by 2 bases and J by 0 bases, with 7 bases left in between. Here the CDR3 DNA reads TGTGCCAGCAGCTTATCGGGGACGAACACCGGGGAGCTGTTTTTT. It translates to CASSLSGTNTGELFF.

The chain uses TRBV5-1 and TRBJ1-4; D is undetermined. V lost 2 bases, J lost 2 bases, and 10 bases lay in between. Germline assignment: CDR1 SGHRS and CDR2 YFSETQ. This CDR3 contains 15 residues. CDR3 loop: CASSFSGGTNEKLFF. CDR3 bases: TGCGCCAGCAGCTTTTCTGGAGGGACTAATGAAAAACTGTTTTTT.

The V and J genes are TRBV9 and TRBJ2-5, with 10 bases that match TRBD1. V dropped 3 bases and J dropped 2; count of bases not matched to a gene: 1. This CDR3 region has 14 residues. Germline V CDR1 and CDR2: SGDLS, YYNGEE. CDR3 coding DNA: TGTGCCAGCAGCGGGGGACAGGGGCAAGAGACCCAGTACTTC. This encodes CASSGGQGQETQYF.

The V call is TRBV6-6, the J call TRBJ1-1, with 9 nucleotides matching TRBD1. CDR1 MNHNY and CDR2 SVGAGI come from the germline V gene (reference sequence). There are 11 residues in the CDR3. J lost 10 bases, V lost 6 bases, and 3 bases had no gene match. CDR3 in DNA: TGTGCCAGCAGCGACAGGGGGGGAGCTTTCTTT. It codes for CASSDRGGAFF.

The genes are TRBV18 and TRBJ2-7; D remains ambiguous. CDR3 length: 15 amino acids. V was clipped by 2 bases and J by 4 bases, with 15 bases between them. Germline CDR1 reads KGHSH; CDR2 reads LQKENI. This chain's CDR3 is CASSPFQDSPYEQYF. The CDR3 nucleotides are TGTGCCAGCTCACCATTTCAGGATAGTCCGTACGAGCAGTACTTC.

The rearrangement joins TRBV6-1 to TRBJ2-7; 10 bases are shared with TRBD1. This CDR3 comprises 15 residues. V was clipped by 5 bases and J by 6 bases; unmatched bases: 10. Germline V lookup: CDR1 MNHNS, CDR2 SASEGT. The CDR3 bases are TGTGCCAGCAGTTCAACGACCGGGACAGGGGTCGAGCAGTACTTC. It is translated as CASSSTTGTGVEQYF.

The V and J genes are TRBV28 and TRBJ1-5; D call uncertain. The germline CDR1 and CDR2 sequences are MDHEN and SYDVKM. The CDR3 spans 13 residues. The ends were cut back, 7 bases at V and 7 bases at J, with 14 bases in the middle. The CDR3 DNA sequence: TGTGCCAGCACCTTATTAACGGGGCAGCCCCAGCATTTT. This gives the protein CASTLLTGQPQHF.

DNA for the CDR3: TGTGCCAGCACCAAAGACAGGCTGGTCCCTGAAGCTTTCTTT. This translates into CASTKDRLVPEAFF. J is TRBJ1-1 and V is TRBV6-5; D is perhaps TRBD1 (6 bases). The CDR3 extends over 14 amino acids. Germline CDR1 is MNHEY and CDR2 is SVGAGI. The V end was cut by 7 bases, the J end by 6 bases, with 18 bases between.

This clone appeared a single time. The chain joins TRBV7-3 to TRBJ2-1, with a weak D call TRBD2 (5 bases). The CDR3 runs 14 residues. V was trimmed by 4 bases and J by 7 bases, leaving 14 bases between them. Germline V gives CDR1 SGHTA, CDR2 FQGTGA. The CDR3 bases are TGTGCCAGCAGCTCAGGACTGGGAGTAAATGAGCAGTTCTTC. As protein: CASSSGLGVNEQFF.

This chain connects TRBV27 to TRBJ2-5; 7 positions match TRBD1. Trimming removed 5 bases from V and 5 bases from J; junction bases left unmatched: 8. The CDR3 spans 14 residues. Germline values: CDR1 MNHEY, CDR2 SMNVEV (reference sequence). The DNA for the CDR3 is TGTGCCAGCAGTCTGAAACAGGGGCGGGAGACCCAGTACTTC. Its protein product is CASSLKQGRETQYF.

The chain employs TRBV11-2 and TRBJ1-5; D is unresolved. Germline V lookup: CDR1 SGHAT, CDR2 FQNNGV. The CDR3 has 13 amino acids. The V end was cut by 3 bases, the J end by 9 bases, with 12 bases between. The CDR3: CASSFRVRSPQHF. Here the CDR3 DNA reads TGTGCCAGCAGCTTTCGGGTTCGGTCGCCCCAGCATTTT.

The chain uses TRBV9 and TRBJ2-5; 10 positions match TRBD2. This CDR3 comprises 15 residues. The ends lost 0 bases at V and 5 bases at J; junction bases unmatched: 4. The germline V gene encodes CDR1 SGDLS and CDR2 YYNGEE. The CDR3 nucleotides are TGTGCCAGCAGCGTAGCTGGGGGACTAGCGGAGACCCAGTACTTC. It specifies CASSVAGGLAETQYF.

This clone was recorded a few times. The V and J genes are TRBV25-1 and TRBJ1-1; 9 bases map to TRBD1. V shed 7 bases and J 4 bases; nucleotides not matched to a gene: 4. The CDR3 length is 13 residues. Germline assignment: CDR1 MGHDK and CDR2 SYGVNS. Here the CDR3 reads CASILTGGTEAFF. In DNA, the CDR3 is TGTGCCAGCATTCTGACAGGGGGCACTGAAGCTTTCTTT.

This clone has a handful of counts. CDR3 DNA sequence: TGTGCCTCTGTCCAGGGGGCTTATGGCTACACCTTC. Protein product: CASVQGAYGYTF. The chain joins TRBV6-6 to TRBJ1-2; 8 positions agree with TRBD1. Trimming removed 11 bases from V and 5 bases from J; junction bases left unmatched: 7. The CDR3 runs to 12 residues. Germline CDR1 reads MNHNY; CDR2 reads SVGAGI (reference sequence).